A single sample gave rise to the 30 T cell receptor beta chains below, sequenced in a study of brain T cells in children with intractable seizures. Time point given: blood from clinic visit 5 months post-surgery; TSC patient then seizure free. Produced via immunoSEQ multiplex PCR; TCRdb's table is partial and in-frame only. The table lists a few hundred thousand clones, about 93% of them singletons. The sequences come from peripheral blood, collected 4 to 5 months after surgery. These receptors all come from a boy under three years old with tuberous sclerosis and intractable seizures.

The CDR3 DNA is TGTGCCAGCAGCGTAGGGACAGGGACTGAAGCTTTCTTT. Translation: CASSVGTGTEAFF. The chain links TRBV9 to TRBJ1-1; 8 bases fit TRBD1. Germline V lookup: CDR1 SGDLS, CDR2 YYNGEE. The V segment lost 0 bases and the J segment 5 bases; nucleotides outside the gene matches: 0. There are 13 residues in the CDR3.

V is TRBV24-1 and J is TRBJ2-1; possibly TRBD2 for D (6 bases). This CDR3 is 14 amino acids long. Trimming took 3 bases from V and 7 from J, leaving 12 bases between them. Germline V gene sequence: CDR1 KGHDR, CDR2 SFDVKD. CDR3 coding DNA: TGTGCCACCAGTGATATTATCGGACTAAATGAGCAGTTCTTC. This gives the protein CATSDIIGLNEQFF.

This chain connects TRBV25-1 to TRBJ1-4; D is ambiguous. Per the germline V gene, CDR1 is MGHDK and CDR2 is SYGVNS. V was trimmed by 5 bases and J by 0 bases, leaving 10 bases between them. This CDR3 is 15 amino acids long. CDR3 in amino acids: CASSTDTATNEKLFF. The CDR3 DNA reads TGTGCCAGCAGTACAGATACAGCAACTAATGAAAAACTGTTTTTT.

The chain uses TRBV29-1 and TRBJ1-4; 7 positions agree with TRBD1. Trimming cost V 5 bases and J 7 bases; bases outside gene matches: 4. The CDR3 runs to 12 residues. The germline gives CDR1 SQVTM, CDR2 ANQGSEA. CDR3 sequence reads: CSVTRDSEKLFF. As DNA, the CDR3 is TGCAGCGTTACCCGGGACAGTGAAAAACTGTTTTTT.

V gene TRBV28 combines with J gene TRBJ2-7; 7 bases agree with TRBD1. Trimming took 4 bases from V and 2 from J; bases not matched to a gene: 5. CDR3 length: 14 amino acids. Germline loops: CDR1 MDHEN, CDR2 SYDVKM. The CDR3 DNA reads as TGTGCCAGCAGTTCCGGGACAGCAACCTACGAGCAGTACTTC. Translating gives CASSSGTATYEQYF.

This sequence joins TRBV24-1 and TRBJ2-1; 11 nucleotides agree with TRBD1. J gave up 8 bases and V 4 bases, and 3 bases lay outside the gene matches. CDR3 length: 14 residues. Per germline, CDR1 KGHDR and CDR2 SFDVKD. The CDR3 sequence is CATSDGTGGDEQFF. CDR3 nucleotides: TGTGCCACCAGTGACGGGACAGGGGGGGATGAGCAGTTCTTC.

The chain has TRBV14 and TRBJ2-2; 8 bases align to TRBD1. Germline CDR1 SGHDN, CDR2 FVKESK. Trimming cost V 4 bases and J 4 bases; bases outside gene matches: 8. The CDR3 runs to 16 residues. The CDR3, as DNA: TGTGCCAGCAGCCCCAGGTTGGGACAGGCCACCGGGGAGCTGTTTTTT. This codes for CASSPRLGQATGELFF.

The gene calls are TRBV29-1 and TRBJ2-7; 12 bases are a match to TRBD2. Losses at the gene ends were 5 bases for V and 2 bases for J; bases not matched to a gene: 4. The CDR3 extends over 14 amino acids. Germline CDR1 and CDR2: SQVTM and ANQGSEA. The CDR3 loop reads CSVNLAGGTYEQYF. The CDR3 nucleotides read TGCAGCGTTAACCTAGCGGGAGGGACCTACGAGCAGTACTTC.

This sequence joins TRBV7-2 and TRBJ2-7; 8 nucleotides align to TRBD2. CDR3 size: 15 residues. Germline CDR1 SGHTA, CDR2 FQGNSA. V shed 7 bases, J shed 1 base, and the junction held 9 bases outside the gene matches. The CDR3 is CASTRRGGPSYEQYF. CDR3 bases: TGTGCCAGCACACGACGGGGGGGGCCTTCCTACGAGCAGTACTTC.

This sequence joins TRBV9 and TRBJ2-7; either TRBD1 or TRBD2 may fit D (5 bases each). CDR1 and CDR2 from the germline V gene are SGDLS and YYNGEE. Deletions cut 3 bases from V and 5 bases from J, with 18 bases between. The CDR3 runs to 15 residues. DNA for the CDR3: TGTGCCAGCAGCGCCCGCTGGGGACGGGTGCACGAGCAGTACTTC. Translating it yields CASSARWGRVHEQYF.

J is TRBJ2-4 and V is TRBV5-1, with TRBD1 identical over 7 bases. This CDR3 is built from 14 residues. V lost 2 bases to trimming and J lost 4 bases; unmatched junction nucleotides: 3. In germline, CDR1 is SGHRS, CDR2 YFSETQ. CDR3 bases: TGCGCCAGCAGCTTCGGGACAGCTAAAAACATTCAGTACTTC. It codes for CASSFGTAKNIQYF.

The chain joins TRBV27 to TRBJ1-2; 8 bases map to TRBD1. CDR3 length: 16 amino acids. Germline V gene sequence: CDR1 MNHEY, CDR2 SMNVEV (reference sequence). Trimming at V came to 3 bases and at J to 0 bases, leaving 6 bases not matched to a gene. The CDR3 bases are TGTGCCAGCAGTTTCCGGCCAGGGGGCACTAACTATGGCTACACCTTC. Residues: CASSFRPGGTNYGYTF.

Comments on this clone: The sample carries other DNA sequences with the same CDR3. The chain is built from TRBV9 and TRBJ1-2; TRBD1 agrees at 8 bases. This CDR3 region has 13 residues. Germline V lookup: CDR1 SGDLS, CDR2 YYNGEE. J gave up 4 bases and V 3 bases, and 2 bases lay outside the gene matches. The CDR3 here is CASSAGTGYGYTF. The DNA for the CDR3 is TGTGCCAGCAGCGCCGGGACAGGCTATGGCTACACCTTC.

The rearrangement links TRBV5-8 to TRBJ2-2; the match to TRBD2 covers 7 bases. Germline CDR1 is SGHTS and CDR2 is YDEGEE. This CDR3 region has 17 residues. Trimming removed 4 bases from V and 1 base from J; junction bases left unmatched: 10. In nucleotides, the CDR3 is TGTGCCAGCAGCCGCCCCATGAGCGGGGTGAACACCGGGGAGCTGTTTTTT. It encodes CASSRPMSGVNTGELFF.

This chain joins TRBV2 and TRBJ2-1; no firm D call. V was trimmed by 6 bases and J by 6 bases, leaving 12 bases between them. The CDR3 has 13 amino acids. Germline V gene data show CDR1 as SNHLY and CDR2 as FYNNEI. The CDR3 DNA reads as TGTGCCAGCAGCTCTTATGTGACCAATGAGCAGTTCTTC. Protein: CASSSYVTNEQFF.

The gene calls are TRBV5-6 and TRBJ1-3; D call uncertain. The germline CDR1 and CDR2 sequences are SGHDT and YYEEEE. The CDR3 spans 12 residues. With 1 base removed from V and 2 bases from J, the gap between germline ends came to 1 base. The CDR3 loop is CASSLTGNTIYF. CDR3 sequence (DNA): TGTGCCAGCAGCTTGACTGGAAACACCATATATTTT.

V and J are TRBV11-3 and TRBJ2-1; tentatively, D is TRBD2 (6 bases). Germline V gene sequence: CDR1 SGHNT, CDR2 YENEEA. Trimming cost V 2 bases and J 9 bases, with 17 bases left between them. This CDR3 has 15 residues. The CDR3 DNA follows: TGTGCCAGCAGCTTAAGGGCGGGGCTAGATCTTGAGCAGTTCTTC. This translates into CASSLRAGLDLEQFF.

This clone appeared a few times. This chain uses TRBV4-2 with TRBJ1-6; 10 nucleotides match TRBD1. The CDR3 extends over 16 amino acids. CDR1 LGHNA and CDR2 YNFKEQ come from the germline V gene. V was pared by 4 bases and J by 8 bases, with 8 bases of the junction left unmatched. CDR3 sequence: CASSPTTGQGYSPLHF. In DNA, the CDR3 is TGTGCCAGCAGCCCCACGACGGGACAGGGGTATTCACCCCTCCACTTT.

The gene calls are TRBV14 and TRBJ2-6; D remains ambiguous. Germline V gene sequence: CDR1 SGHDN, CDR2 FVKESK. V lost 0 bases and J lost 0, with 6 bases in between. This CDR3 is built from 16 residues. CDR3 nucleotide sequence: TGTGCCAGCAGCCAAGAATGGCTCTCTGGGGCCAACGTCCTGACTTTC. Residues: CASSQEWLSGANVLTF.

The V gene is TRBV6-5, the J gene TRBJ1-2; TRBD1 aligns across 7 bases. After removal of 4 bases from V and 7 bases from J, the junction contained 9 bases not matched to a gene. CDR3 length: 14 amino acids. The germline V gene encodes CDR1 MNHEY and CDR2 SVGAGI. CDR3 bases: TGTGCCAGCAGTTTAACAGGGGCGCGGGGTGGCTACACCTTC. Translating it yields CASSLTGARGGYTF.

The J gene is TRBJ2-6, the V gene TRBV6-1, with a weak D call TRBD1 (5 bases). CDR1 MNHNS and CDR2 SASEGT come from the germline V gene. V shed 2 bases and J shed 1 base, with 21 bases lying between them. The CDR3 is made up of 20 amino acids. The CDR3 is CASSEFYVGQGYSGANVLTF. CDR3 in DNA: TGTGCCAGCAGTGAATTTTATGTCGGGCAGGGCTATTCTGGGGCCAACGTCCTGACTTTC.

As DNA, the CDR3 is TGCGCCAGCAGACTAGCGGGGAACACCGGGGAGCTGTTTTTT. Translating it yields CASRLAGNTGELFF. The chain has TRBV5-1 and TRBJ2-2, with 9 positions matching TRBD2. Germline-derived CDR1 and CDR2 are SGHRS and YFSETQ. This CDR3 contains 14 residues. V trimming: 5 bases; J trimming: 1 base; junction bases outside the gene matches: 0.

This chain joins TRBV5-8 and TRBJ1-1, with TRBD1 matching over 9 bases. This CDR3 is 16 amino acids long. J was trimmed by 3 bases and V by 4 bases; bases with no gene match: 10. Looked up from germline, CDR1 is SGHTS and CDR2 is YDEGEE. The CDR3 sequence is CASSRRTGVPHTEAFF. The DNA of the CDR3 is TGTGCCAGCAGCCGCCGGACAGGGGTGCCGCACACTGAAGCTTTCTTT.

The rearrangement joins TRBV25-1 to TRBJ2-7, with 8 bases fitting TRBD2. V was clipped by 5 bases and J by 3 bases; unmatched bases: 3. Per the germline V gene, CDR1 is MGHDK and CDR2 is SYGVNS. CDR3 size: 13 residues. CDR3 DNA: TGTGCCAGCAGTTCTAGCGGGCGCTACGAGCAGTACTTC. It encodes CASSSSGRYEQYF.

The chain is built from TRBV4-2 and TRBJ2-1, with D hard to call. Germline assignment: CDR1 LGHNA and CDR2 YNFKEQ. V was shortened by 3 bases and J by 5 bases, with 14 bases between the two germline ends. The length of the CDR3 is 15 residues. The CDR3 DNA reads TGTGCCAGCAGCCAGGACCCCTACGGCCACAATGAGCAGTTCTTC. Encoded protein: CASSQDPYGHNEQFF.

Of note for this clone: Other DNA sequences in this sample translate to the same CDR3. The rearrangement uses TRBV13 and TRBJ2-7; D is uncertain. The germline CDR1 and CDR2 sequences are PRHDT and FYEKMQ (reference sequence). V lost 4 bases and J lost 0, with 1 base in between. The CDR3 is 11 residues long. In nucleotides, the CDR3 is TGTGCCAGCAGCTCCTCCTACGAGCAGTACTTC. This translates into CASSSSYEQYF.

J is TRBJ2-1 and V is TRBV6-4; the match to TRBD1 covers 7 bases. Per the germline V gene, CDR1 is MRHNA and CDR2 is SNTAGT. J lost 6 bases, V lost 5 bases, and 10 bases had no gene match. This CDR3 is 15 amino acids long. The CDR3 region is CASSRSGDRSNEQFF. The CDR3 DNA reads as TGTGCCAGCAGTCGGAGTGGGGACAGAAGCAATGAGCAGTTCTTC.

The chain employs TRBV11-2 and TRBJ2-1; the D gene is possibly TRBD1 (5 bases). The germline V gene has CDR1 SGHAT and CDR2 FQNNGV. The CDR3 consists of 17 residues. The V end was cut by 5 bases, the J end by 4 bases, with 21 bases between. Here the CDR3 reads CASSLFMGPVVYNEQFF. In DNA, the CDR3 is TGTGCCAGCAGCCTTTTTATGGGGCCCGTTGTATACAATGAGCAGTTCTTC. Full variable domain (rest looked up from reference TRBV11-2 and TRBJ2-1): EAGVAQSPRYKIIEKRQSVAFWCNPISGHATLYWYQQILGQGPKLLIQFQNNGVVDDSQLPKDRFSAERLKGVDSTLKIQPAKLEDSAVYLCASSLFMGPVVYNEQFFGPGTRLTVL.

The gene calls are TRBV24-1 and TRBJ2-3; D ambiguous. The V end lost 5 bases, the J end lost 0 bases, and 11 bases lay between the germline ends. Germline loops: CDR1 KGHDR, CDR2 SFDVKD. This CDR3 has 15 residues. The CDR3 region is CATSVSIDSTDTQYF. The CDR3 nucleotides read TGTGCCACCAGTGTTTCAATAGATAGCACAGATACGCAGTATTTT.

V is TRBV9 and J is TRBJ1-1; D ambiguous. Per the germline V gene, CDR1 is SGDLS and CDR2 is YYNGEE. The CDR3 covers 13 residues. V was cut by 3 bases and J by 5 bases, with 11 bases left in between. The CDR3 bases are TGTGCCAGCAGCGCCAGGCTGGGTACTGAAGCTTTCTTT. This encodes CASSARLGTEAFF. Full variable domain (remainder filled in from reference TRBV9 and TRBJ1-1): DSGVTQTPKHLITATGQRVTLRCSPRSGDLSVYWYQQSLDQGLQFLIQYYNGEERAKGNILERFSAQQFPDLHSELNLSSLELGDSALYFCASSARLGTEAFFGQGTRLTVV.